Below, 22 T cell receptor beta chains from the same sample are listed, as sequenced in a study of technical replicates of blood from a few donors. Clones were read by immunoSEQ multiplex PCR, and TCRdb kept only the in-frame ones, dropping some. The data show about 84,000 clones, roughly 93% seen once. The sample was T cells isolated from PBMCs. Receptors originate from a human donor in good health.

The chain is built from TRBV6-1 and TRBJ2-7, with 7 bases identical to TRBD2. The CDR3 covers 14 residues. Trimming removed 2 bases from V and 4 bases from J; junction bases left unmatched: 5. Germline CDR1 is MNHNS and CDR2 is SASEGT. The CDR3 DNA reads as TGTGCCAGCAGTGAAAGCGGGGCCCGATACGAGCAGTACTTC. Translation: CASSESGARYEQYF.

The chain has TRBV7-9 and TRBJ2-1; D might be TRBD2 (7 bases). The germline V gene encodes CDR1 SEHNR and CDR2 FQNEAQ (reference sequence). V dropped 5 bases and J dropped 8 bases, with 22 bases sitting between them. The CDR3 runs 16 residues. This chain's CDR3 is CASSPWKGEGHDEQFF. The DNA for the CDR3 is TGTGCCAGCAGCCCCTGGAAGGGGGAGGGCCACGATGAGCAGTTCTTC.

The rearrangement links TRBV19 to TRBJ1-2; 9 bases fit TRBD1. In germline, CDR1 is LNHDA, CDR2 SQIVND (reference sequence). The CDR3 has 13 residues. The V segment lost 7 bases and the J segment 7 bases; nucleotides outside the gene matches: 7. The CDR3 reads CASTLTGGGGYTF. The CDR3, as DNA: TGTGCCAGTACTCTTACAGGGGGCGGTGGCTACACCTTC.

V and J are TRBV7-9 and TRBJ1-5; perhaps TRBD1 as D (5 bases). The CDR3 length is 12 residues. Germline values: CDR1 SEHNR, CDR2 FQNEAQ (reference sequence). V was cut by 2 bases and J by 12 bases, with 11 bases left in between. This CDR3 is CASSLPKGLQHF. For the CDR3, the DNA is TGTGCCAGCAGCTTACCTAAGGGACTCCAGCATTTT.

This clone was detected once. V and J are TRBV7-9 and TRBJ2-7; D possibly corresponds to TRBD2 (5 bases). CDR3 length: 15 residues. Trimming left V 5 bases short and J 2 bases short, with 16 bases between. Germline CDR1 is SEHNR and CDR2 is FQNEAQ (reference sequence). Here the CDR3 DNA reads TGTGCCAGCAGCCCCCAGCGGATCCGTGCCTACGAGCAGTACTTC. Amino acid sequence: CASSPQRIRAYEQYF.

The rearrangement joins TRBV4-1 to TRBJ2-1; 10 positions agree with TRBD2. The CDR3 totals 15 residues. Looked up from germline, CDR1 is MGHRA and CDR2 is YSYEKL. Trimming at V came to 4 bases and at J to 15 bases, leaving 15 bases not matched to a gene. CDR3 sequence (DNA): TGCGCCAGCAGCCTGGTGCTAGCGGGAGAGGAAAGGGTGTTCTTC. As protein: CASSLVLAGEERVFF.

The chain couples TRBV28 to TRBJ1-1; 7 bases match TRBD1. Trimming at V came to 8 bases and at J to 1 base, leaving 10 bases not matched to a gene. The CDR3 extends over 15 amino acids. The germline CDR1 and CDR2 sequences are MDHEN and SYDVKM. The CDR3 nucleotides read TGTGCCAGCCGAAACGGACAGGCTTGGAACACTGAAGCTTTCTTT. This gives the protein CASRNGQAWNTEAFF.

This rearrangement joins TRBV6-5 to TRBJ2-2; perhaps TRBD2 as D (5 bases). The V gene lost 2 bases and the J gene lost 6 bases, with 7 bases spanning the gap. Germline loops: CDR1 MNHEY, CDR2 SVGAGI. The CDR3 covers 13 residues. The CDR3 loop is CASSYNGAGELFF. The CDR3 DNA reads TGTGCCAGCAGTTACAACGGGGCCGGGGAGCTGTTTTTT.

This chain uses TRBV4-1 with TRBJ2-3; 10 bases align to TRBD1. This CDR3 contains 18 residues. Germline loops: CDR1 MGHRA, CDR2 YSYEKL. V gave up 4 bases and J gave up 6 bases; unmatched junction bases: 16. CDR3 sequence: CASSRMEGGTGAPDTQYF. In nucleotides, the CDR3 is TGCGCCAGCAGCCGCATGGAAGGGGGGACAGGGGCTCCGGATACGCAGTATTTT.

The gene calls are TRBV29-1 and TRBJ2-1; 7 bases are shared with TRBD2. Trimming took 4 bases from V and 9 from J; bases not matched to a gene: 6. The CDR3 extends over 12 amino acids. Germline V lookup: CDR1 SQVTM, CDR2 ANQGSEA. CDR3 sequence reads: CSVGRREFEQFF. CDR3 DNA sequence: TGCAGCGTTGGTCGGCGGGAGTTTGAGCAGTTCTTC.

The rearrangement uses TRBV6-6 and TRBJ2-5; D is perhaps TRBD2 (5 bases). Per germline, CDR1 MNHNY and CDR2 SVGAGI (reference sequence). Trimming shortened V by 6 bases and J by 10 bases, and 15 bases separated the two germline ends. The CDR3 covers 12 residues. The CDR3 sequence: CASRLGGAGQYF. CDR3 bases: TGTGCCAGCAGGCTCGGCGGCGCGGGCCAGTACTTC.

The chain combines TRBV5-6 with TRBJ1-2; D perhaps matches TRBD1 (5 bases). The CDR3 runs to 14 residues. Deletions cut 3 bases from V and 6 bases from J, with 15 bases between. Germline loops: CDR1 SGHDT, CDR2 YYEEEE. CDR3 sequence reads: CASSSLDRPHGYTF. CDR3 nucleotides: TGTGCCAGCAGCTCCTTAGACAGACCCCATGGCTACACCTTC.

The rearrangement links TRBV2 to TRBJ2-2; the match to TRBD2 covers 7 bases. Germline CDR1 is SNHLY and CDR2 is FYNNEI. V dropped 4 bases and J dropped 0; count of bases not matched to a gene: 5. The CDR3 consists of 16 residues. CDR3 in DNA: TGTGCCAGCAGTGTCATACTAGCGTCGAACACCGGGGAGCTGTTTTTT. Translated: CASSVILASNTGELFF.

This sequence joins TRBV4-1 and TRBJ1-1; D is perhaps TRBD1 (5 bases). Trimming removed 4 bases at V and 0 bases at J, with 15 bases between. Germline CDR1 reads MGHRA; CDR2 reads YSYEKL. This CDR3 has 16 residues. CDR3 bases: TGCGCCAGCAGCCTTAGACAGCGCCTACTGAACACTGAAGCTTTCTTT. Its protein product is CASSLRQRLLNTEAFF.

The J gene is TRBJ2-7, the V gene TRBV29-1; the match to TRBD2 covers 10 bases. CDR1 and CDR2 (germline): SQVTM, ANQGSEA. The junction had 9 bases not matched to a gene; V was cut back by 4 bases and J by 6 bases. The CDR3 runs to 14 residues. CDR3 region: CSVGAPSGRAEQYF. The CDR3 DNA reads TGCAGCGTTGGGGCTCCTAGCGGGAGAGCCGAGCAGTACTTC.

The chain links TRBV7-9 to TRBJ2-3, with D possibly being TRBD2 (5 bases). Germline lookup yields CDR1 SEHNR and CDR2 FQNEAQ (reference sequence). The CDR3 spans 16 residues. Trimming pared 1 base from V and 2 bases from J, leaving 13 bases between. Here the CDR3 reads CASSLGGPTPTDTQYF. The CDR3 nucleotides are TGTGCCAGCAGCTTAGGAGGGCCCACTCCCACAGATACGCAGTATTTT.

The gene calls are TRBV18 and TRBJ2-4; 10 bases are shared with TRBD1. In germline, CDR1 is KGHSH, CDR2 LQKENI. The CDR3 covers 16 residues. V lost 3 bases and J lost 1; bases outside the gene matches: 3. CDR3 coding DNA: TGTGCCAGCTCACCGCCGGGACAGGGGGCCAAAAACATTCAGTACTTC. Its translation is CASSPPGQGAKNIQYF.

The rearrangement joins TRBV28 to TRBJ2-1; D perhaps matches TRBD1 (6 bases). The ends were cut back, 2 bases at V and 0 bases at J, with 26 bases in the middle. This CDR3 spans 21 amino acids. Germline values: CDR1 MDHEN, CDR2 SYDVKM. The CDR3 DNA reads as TGTGCCAGCAGTTTAGGGATGTGGACAGACATATATAGCAGCTCCTACAATGAGCAGTTCTTC. Protein product: CASSLGMWTDIYSSSYNEQFF. The whole variable domain, remainder taken from reference TRBV28 and TRBJ2-1, is DVKVTQSSRYLVKRTGEKVFLECVQDMDHENMFWYRQDPGLGLRLIYFSYDVKMKEKGDIPEGYSVSREKKERFSLILESASTNQTSMYLCASSLGMWTDIYSSSYNEQFFGPGTRLTVL.

Comments on this clone: One end of the junction fails to match germline, which may point to a read error. The rearrangement uses TRBV28 and TRBJ2-7; possible D gene TRBD1, 5 bases. This CDR3 has 12 residues. Germline V gene data show CDR1 as MDHEN and CDR2 as SYDVKM. Written as DNA, the CDR3 is TGTGCCAGCAGTTCAGCAGGGAATTTGGGGAACTTC. Residues: CASSSAGNLGNF.

The chain joins TRBV7-6 to TRBJ2-5, with 7 positions matching TRBD1. The junction had 10 bases not matched to a gene; V was cut back by 4 bases and J by 2 bases. Germline V CDR1 and CDR2: SGHVS, FNYEAQ. The CDR3 is made up of 16 amino acids. CDR3 nucleotides: TGTGCCAGCAGCTCCATTGACGGGACAGTACAAGAGACCCAGTACTTC. This codes for CASSSIDGTVQETQYF.

The chain employs TRBV2 and TRBJ1-2; D might be TRBD1 (6 bases). V was pared by 6 bases and J by 5 bases, with 13 bases between. This CDR3 contains 13 residues. CDR1 and CDR2 (germline): SNHLY, FYNNEI. The CDR3 sequence is CASSGTLLYGYTF. Written as DNA, the CDR3 is TGTGCCAGCAGCGGGACATTATTATATGGCTACACCTTC.

The rearrangement joins TRBV5-1 to TRBJ1-4; TRBD1 matches at 9 bases. Germline V gene lookup returns CDR1 SGHRS and CDR2 YFSETQ. The CDR3 runs 14 residues. With V trimmed by 7 bases and J by 5 bases, 6 bases remained unmatched. Here the CDR3 DNA reads TGCGCCAGCCGGGACAGGGTTGGAAATGAAAAACTGTTTTTT. Protein sequence: CASRDRVGNEKLFF.